Shown below are 23 T cell receptor beta chains from a single sample sequenced in a study of identical twins. TCRdb called the 5' RACE reads again in MiXCR, with one record for every CDR3 protein. The data hold hundreds of thousands of distinct CDR3 sequences, with 20% to 30% observed a single time. These records were also assigned to another study, of T cells expressing NK-cell markers.

Sequencing was carried out using CD4+ T cells sorted from blood. These receptors all stem from a woman younger than 35 in good health.

This clonotype was detected a few times. V usage is TRBV2 and J usage is TRBJ2-7; no clear D. This CDR3 contains 15 residues. Trimming took 3 bases from V and 2 from J, leaving 14 bases between them. The germline gives CDR1 SNHLY, CDR2 FYNNEI. CDR3 DNA sequence: TGTGCCAGCAGTGACCGTGAATACCGTGCCTACGAGCAGTACTTC. Translation: CASSDREYRAYEQYF.

This chain connects TRBV5-1 to TRBJ2-6; no clear D gene. The CDR3 has 15 amino acids. V was shortened by 6 bases and J by 0 bases, with 10 bases between the two germline ends. The germline V gene has CDR1 SGHRS and CDR2 YFSETQ. The CDR3 here is CASTGHGSGANVLTF. The CDR3 DNA reads as TGCGCCAGCACTGGCCATGGCTCTGGGGCCAACGTCCTGACTTTC.

The genes are TRBV20-1 and TRBJ2-3, with D unclear. Germline V gene sequence: CDR1 DFQATT, CDR2 SNEGSKA (reference sequence). The CDR3 has 13 residues. V dropped 2 bases and J dropped 0 bases, with 6 bases sitting between them. The chain's CDR3 is CSARKTSTDTQYF. The CDR3 bases are TGCAGTGCTAGAAAAACTAGCACAGATACGCAGTATTTT.

This clonotype occurred a few times. DNA of the CDR3: TGTGCCAGCAGCCCTGGACAGAATCAAGAGACCCAGTACTTC. This codes for CASSPGQNQETQYF. V usage is TRBV9 and J usage is TRBJ2-5; D possibly corresponds to TRBD1 (6 bases). V was cut by 4 bases and J by 2 bases, with 12 bases left in between. This CDR3 spans 14 amino acids. Germline V gives CDR1 SGDLS, CDR2 YYNGEE.

In this sample, this clonotype turned up many times. The rearrangement links TRBV12-3 or TRBV12-4 to TRBJ2-1; unclear D gene. The CDR3 contains 11 residues. Deletions cut 6 bases from V and 4 bases from J, with 4 bases between. The CDR3 sequence is CASRDYNEQFF. The CDR3 DNA reads TGTGCCAGCAGGGATTACAATGAGCAGTTCTTC.

The V call is TRBV12-3 or TRBV12-4, the J call TRBJ1-2; 8 nucleotides agree with TRBD1. With 5 bases clipped from V and 0 bases from J, the junction kept 8 bases outside the gene matches. The length of the CDR3 is 16 residues. The CDR3 nucleotides read TGTGCCAGCAGTCTAGGACAGGGAAAAGCTAACTATGGCTACACCTTC. Amino acids: CASSLGQGKANYGYTF.

This chain links TRBV11-2 with TRBJ2-2; D remains unclear. CDR3 length: 12 residues. Trimming stripped 1 base from V and 6 bases from J, with 3 bases between. CDR1 SGHAT and CDR2 FQNNGV come from the germline V gene. The CDR3 is CASSLAAGELFF. CDR3 sequence (DNA): TGTGCCAGCAGCTTAGCGGCCGGGGAGCTGTTTTTT.

The J gene is TRBJ2-3, the V gene TRBV9; tentative D call: TRBD2 (5 bases). Germline V gene lookup returns CDR1 SGDLS and CDR2 YYNGEE. The CDR3 is made up of 16 amino acids. The V end was cut by 0 bases, the J end by 0 bases, with 11 bases between. CDR3 bases: TGTGCCAGCAGCGTAGAGCCCCGAGGGAGCACAGATACGCAGTATTTT. Translation: CASSVEPRGSTDTQYF.

The rearrangement links TRBV18 to TRBJ2-3; perhaps TRBD2 as D (6 bases). Germline-derived CDR1 and CDR2 are KGHSH and LQKENI. The V and J ends lost 2 bases and 5 bases respectively, with 20 bases between them. The CDR3 spans 17 residues. The CDR3 coding sequence is TGTGCCAGCTCACCATCCGCTTCGACTAGTATAGGAGATACGCAGTATTTT. Protein product: CASSPSASTSIGDTQYF. The variable domain in full, completed from reference TRBV18 and TRBJ2-3, reads NAGVMQNPRHLVRRRGQEARLRCSPMKGHSHVYWYRQLPEEGLKFMVYLQKENIIDESGMPKERFSAEFPKEGPSILRIQQVVRGDSAAYFCASSPSASTSIGDTQYFGPGTRLTVL.

V and J are TRBV11-2 and TRBJ2-1, with 11 bases lining up with TRBD2. CDR1 SGHAT and CDR2 FQNNGV come from the germline V gene. Losses at the gene ends were 1 base for V and 5 bases for J; bases not matched to a gene: 7. CDR3 length: 17 residues. This CDR3 reads CASSLVLLAGVDNEQFF. In DNA form, the CDR3 reads TGTGCCAGCAGCTTAGTCTTACTAGCGGGAGTTGACAATGAGCAGTTCTTC.

This clonotype was seen a handful of times. V gene TRBV11-2 combines with J gene TRBJ2-3; the D gene is possibly TRBD1 (6 bases). V lost 2 bases and J 2 bases, leaving 23 bases between the germline ends. This CDR3 spans 19 amino acids. Per the germline V gene, CDR1 is SGHAT and CDR2 is FQNNGV. The CDR3 reads CASSLRDRFLPPNTDTQYF. CDR3 nucleotides: TGTGCCAGCAGCTTACGTGACAGGTTCCTCCCCCCTAACACAGATACGCAGTATTTT.

The chain carries TRBV20-1 and TRBJ2-1; 12 bases are a match to TRBD1. The CDR3 extends over 15 amino acids. The germline V gene has CDR1 DFQATT and CDR2 SNEGSKA (reference sequence). J was trimmed by 7 bases and V by 2 bases; bases with no gene match: 6. CDR3 sequence (DNA): TGCAGTGCTAGATCCGGGACAGGGGGCTTAAATGAGCAGTTCTTC. Amino acids: CSARSGTGGLNEQFF.

This clonotype was seen a few times. The CDR3 loop is CASSLAPKAREQYF. CDR3 DNA: TGTGCCAGCAGTTTGGCCCCCAAGGCTCGCGAGCAGTACTTC. This chain connects TRBV12-3 or TRBV12-4 to TRBJ2-7, with D hard to call. The germline V and J ends were trimmed by 3 bases and 6 bases, with 15 bases remaining between them. The CDR3 has 14 amino acids.

The gene calls are TRBV5-1 and TRBJ2-1; D possibly corresponds to TRBD2 (6 bases). Per the germline V gene, CDR1 is SGHRS and CDR2 is YFSETQ. V shed 3 bases and J shed 14 bases, with 18 bases lying between them. The CDR3 totals 13 residues. The CDR3 loop reads CASSWGVEQSEFF. DNA of the CDR3: TGCGCCAGCAGCTGGGGGGTGGAACAGTCGGAGTTCTTC.

The chain couples TRBV6-6 to TRBJ2-5, with D maybe TRBD2 (6 bases). Trimming cost V 6 bases and J 5 bases, with 13 bases left between them. This CDR3 comprises 13 residues. The germline CDR1 and CDR2 sequences are MNHNY and SVGAGI (reference sequence). CDR3 sequence (DNA): TGTGCCAGCAGGTTCGGGAGTGCCGAGACCCAGTACTTC. Protein sequence: CASRFGSAETQYF.

This clonotype showed up many times. This rearrangement joins TRBV27 to TRBJ2-3, with a tentative D call TRBD1 (5 bases). Trimming shortened V by 5 bases and J by 2 bases, and 11 bases separated the two germline ends. CDR1 is MNHEY and CDR2 is SMNVEV in the germline V gene (reference sequence). The CDR3 length is 14 residues. Here the CDR3 DNA reads TGTGCCAGCAGTCCAAGGGGCAACACAGATACGCAGTATTTT. Translating gives CASSPRGNTDTQYF.

V is TRBV20-1 and J is TRBJ2-3; 8 positions agree with TRBD2. J gave up 6 bases and V 1 base, and 3 bases lay outside the gene matches. Looked up from germline, CDR1 is DFQATT and CDR2 is SNEGSKA (reference sequence). This CDR3 region has 13 residues. The chain's CDR3 is CSARAIAGDTQYF. CDR3 DNA sequence: TGCAGTGCTAGAGCCATAGCGGGGGATACGCAGTATTTT.

V usage is TRBV12-3 or TRBV12-4 and J usage is TRBJ2-3; no reliable D call. The ends were cut back, 8 bases at V and 2 bases at J, with 14 bases in the middle. CDR3 length: 14 amino acids. The CDR3 coding sequence is TGTGCCAGCCTGTCAAGGGTTACCACAGATACGCAGTATTTT. This sequence encodes CASLSRVTTDTQYF.

This clonotype has ten or more counts. This chain uses TRBV2 with TRBJ1-2, with 7 bases fitting TRBD1. Per the germline V gene, CDR1 is SNHLY and CDR2 is FYNNEI. Trimming cost V 4 bases and J 0 bases; bases outside gene matches: 5. The CDR3 extends over 15 amino acids. CDR3 DNA: TGTGCCAGCAGTGTCGGGCAGGGGGCTAACTATGGCTACACCTTC. The encoded protein is CASSVGQGANYGYTF.

The chain employs TRBV9 and TRBJ1-2; no clear D. Per the germline V gene, CDR1 is SGDLS and CDR2 is YYNGEE. V dropped 0 bases and J dropped 4 bases, with 10 bases sitting between them. The CDR3 sequence is 14 residues long. The CDR3 region has the DNA TGTGCCAGCAGCGTAGCGGAAAGACTCTATGGCTACACCTTC. Amino acid sequence: CASSVAERLYGYTF.

The chain uses TRBV6-6 and TRBJ2-5; D remains ambiguous. This CDR3 region has 12 residues. Germline V gives CDR1 MNHNY, CDR2 SVGAGI (reference sequence). V shed 10 bases and J shed 2 bases, with 11 bases lying between them. For the CDR3, the DNA is TGTGCCACGAAAGGGATGCAAGAGACCCAGTACTTC. Amino acid sequence: CATKGMQETQYF.

This chain uses TRBV15 with TRBJ2-3, with D perhaps given as TRBD1 or TRBD2 (5 bases each). The V gene lost 3 bases and the J gene lost 4 bases, with 11 bases spanning the gap. The germline V gene encodes CDR1 LNHNV and CDR2 YYDKDF (reference sequence). The CDR3 is 14 residues long. CDR3: CATSRGPRPDTQYF. The CDR3 DNA is TGTGCCACCAGCAGGGGACCTCGGCCAGATACGCAGTATTTT.

This clonotype has only a few counts. The J gene is TRBJ1-5, the V gene TRBV12-3 or TRBV12-4; D is unclear. Deletions cut 3 bases from V and 7 bases from J, with 10 bases between. The CDR3 loop spans 13 amino acids. CDR3 residues: CASSFSRNQPQHF. For the CDR3, the DNA is TGTGCCAGCAGTTTTTCCCGAAACCAGCCCCAGCATTTT.